A single sample gave rise to the 28 T cell receptor beta chains below, sequenced in a study of blood T cell repertoires in COVID-19. Measured with immunoSEQ multiplex PCR; TCRdb has only the in-frame clones, and not every one. The table has 35,000 to 50,000 clones, around 83% seen once. Sequenced input: peripheral blood. The receptors derive from a woman aged 80 or over with acute or convalescent COVID-19.

The chain links TRBV9 to TRBJ1-3; D remains unclear. CDR3 size: 13 residues. The germline gives CDR1 SGDLS, CDR2 YYNGEE. Trimming cost V 4 bases and J 0 bases, with 5 bases left between them. The CDR3 coding sequence is TGTGCCAGCAGCCTGTACTCTGGAAACACCATATATTTT. Amino acids: CASSLYSGNTIYF.

The chain links TRBV6-1 to TRBJ1-2; D is unresolved. CDR1 is MNHNS and CDR2 is SASEGT in the germline V gene. Deletions cut 0 bases from V and 7 bases from J, with 6 bases between. This CDR3 is built from 12 residues. The CDR3 loop is CASSEANGGYTF. DNA for the CDR3: TGTGCCAGCAGTGAAGCGAACGGTGGCTACACCTTC.

The chain carries TRBV30 and TRBJ2-7; the D is unclear. The germline V gene has CDR1 GTSNPN and CDR2 SVGIG (reference sequence). This CDR3 comprises 13 residues. V was cut by 0 bases and J by 2 bases, with 8 bases left in between. DNA of the CDR3: TGTGCCTGGAGTGTCGTAAGCACCTACGAGCAGTACTTC. It translates to CAWSVVSTYEQYF.

J is TRBJ1-1 and V is TRBV6-2 or TRBV6-3; maybe TRBD1 (5 bases). Trimming cost V 0 bases and J 1 base, with 12 bases left between them. CDR1 is MNHEY, CDR2 SVGEGT, per germline. CDR3 size: 16 residues. CDR3 residues: CASSYSMGGPNTEAFF. The CDR3 coding sequence is TGTGCCAGCAGTTACTCGATGGGGGGACCGAACACTGAAGCTTTCTTT.

The V gene is TRBV19, the J gene TRBJ1-2, with 7 bases identical to TRBD1. This CDR3 comprises 17 residues. V lost 7 bases, J lost 0 bases, and 14 bases stayed unmatched. Germline CDR1 LNHDA, CDR2 SQIVND (reference sequence). DNA for the CDR3: TGTGCCAGTACCCCACCAACCCGGACAGGAACTAACTATGGCTACACCTTC. This gives the protein CASTPPTRTGTNYGYTF.

The chain links TRBV2 to TRBJ2-5; 9 nucleotides line up with TRBD1. This CDR3 contains 12 residues. CDR1 and CDR2 from the germline V gene are SNHLY and FYNNEI. The CDR3 nucleotides are TGTGCAAAAACAGGGGGCGGGGAGACCCAGTACTTC. Amino acids: CAKTGGGETQYF.

This sequence joins TRBV15 and TRBJ2-5, with TRBD2 identical over 11 bases. Germline values: CDR1 LNHNV, CDR2 YYDKDF (reference sequence). The CDR3 has 15 residues. J gave up 2 bases and V 2 bases, and 1 base lay outside the gene matches. In nucleotides, the CDR3 is TGTGCCACCAGCAGATGGACTAGCGGGCAAGAGACCCAGTACTTC. Its translation: CATSRWTSGQETQYF.

The rearrangement joins TRBV30 to TRBJ1-6, with a possible D match to TRBD1 (5 bases). Germline CDR1 GTSNPN, CDR2 SVGIG (reference sequence). The CDR3 totals 15 residues. V was pared by 1 base and J by 4 bases, with 11 bases between. CDR3: CAWSATDRYNSPLHF. CDR3 bases: TGTGCCTGGAGTGCCACTGACAGATATAATTCACCCCTCCACTTT.

The chain recombines TRBV19 with TRBJ2-3; maybe TRBD2 (6 bases). The CDR3 spans 14 residues. Trimming shortened V by 10 bases and J by 0 bases, and 14 bases separated the two germline ends. The germline V gene has CDR1 LNHDA and CDR2 SQIVND (reference sequence). This CDR3 reads CATGETVSTDTQYF. The DNA for the CDR3 is TGTGCCACGGGGGAAACGGTGAGCACAGATACGCAGTATTTT.

J is TRBJ1-1 and V is TRBV18; maybe TRBD1 (6 bases). Trimming took off 2 bases at V and 1 base at J, with 14 bases between the two ends. This CDR3 spans 16 amino acids. Germline lookup yields CDR1 KGHSH and CDR2 LQKENI. In DNA, the CDR3 is TGTGCCAGCTCACCAGGGCGCACAGGGAAGAACACTGAAGCTTTCTTT. It codes for CASSPGRTGKNTEAFF.

The genes are TRBV10-1 and TRBJ1-1; D call uncertain. This CDR3 has 13 amino acids. Germline V lookup: CDR1 WNHNN, CDR2 SYGVQD (reference sequence). Trimming cost V 2 bases and J 1 base, with 5 bases left between them. For the CDR3, the DNA is TGCGCCAGCAGTGAGATAGCGAACACTGAAGCTTTCTTT. It specifies CASSEIANTEAFF.

The chain carries TRBV30 and TRBJ1-2, with a possible D match to TRBD1 (5 bases). There are 12 residues in the CDR3. Germline V gene lookup returns CDR1 GTSNPN and CDR2 SVGIG (reference sequence). The germline V and J ends were trimmed by 3 bases and 6 bases, with 11 bases remaining between them. The CDR3, as DNA: TGTGCCTGGAGCCCAGGACAACATGGCTACACCTTC. Protein: CAWSPGQHGYTF.

This clone was seen more than once but under ten times. The rearrangement links TRBV7-8 to TRBJ1-3; D gene uncertain. CDR1 and CDR2 (germline): SGHVS, FQNEAQ. V was pared by 1 base and J by 10 bases, with 17 bases between. The CDR3 spans 15 residues. The CDR3 loop reads CASSLDGTGVRTIYF. The CDR3 DNA is TGTGCCAGCAGCTTAGACGGAACCGGCGTGAGGACCATATATTTT.

This rearrangement joins TRBV2 to TRBJ2-2; 13 nucleotides align to TRBD2. The CDR3 length is 17 residues. V trimming: 1 base; J trimming: 2 bases; junction bases outside the gene matches: 1. The V gene's germline CDR1 is SNHLY and CDR2 FYNNEI. The CDR3: CASSEGTSGGNTGELFF. The CDR3 DNA reads as TGTGCCAGCAGTGAAGGGACTAGCGGGGGCAACACCGGGGAGCTGTTTTTT.

The genes are TRBV30 and TRBJ1-3; the D gene is possibly TRBD1 (5 bases). Germline V CDR1 and CDR2: GTSNPN, SVGIG (reference sequence). The CDR3 totals 15 residues. The V end lost 0 bases, the J end lost 1 base, and 10 bases lay between the germline ends. This CDR3 is CAWSVRGGSGNTIYF. For the CDR3, the DNA is TGTGCCTGGAGTGTACGGGGGGGATCTGGAAACACCATATATTTT.

V gene TRBV11-2 combines with J gene TRBJ2-7; no firm D call. The CDR3 is 12 amino acids. Trimming shortened V by 0 bases and J by 6 bases, and 6 bases separated the two germline ends. CDR1 SGHAT and CDR2 FQNNGV come from the germline V gene. The CDR3 sequence is CASSLEVAEQYF. In nucleotides, the CDR3 is TGTGCCAGCAGCTTAGAAGTGGCCGAGCAGTACTTC.

The chain couples TRBV20-1 to TRBJ2-7; weak D call: TRBD1 (5 bases). V dropped 3 bases and J dropped 2 bases, with 14 bases sitting between them. The CDR3 runs to 14 residues. From germline, CDR1 is DFQATT and CDR2 SNEGSKA (reference sequence). The CDR3 sequence: CSASVRGQTYEQYF. In DNA form, the CDR3 reads TGCAGTGCTAGTGTTAGGGGTCAGACCTACGAGCAGTACTTC.

The V call is TRBV7-2, the J call TRBJ1-2; the match to TRBD1 covers 12 bases. The V and J ends lost 5 bases and 4 bases, in that order; junction bases with no gene match: 5. The CDR3 is 15 residues long. Looked up from germline, CDR1 is SGHTA and CDR2 is FQGNSA. The CDR3: CASSPGQGAGYGYTF. CDR3 sequence (DNA): TGTGCCAGCAGCCCGGGACAGGGGGCAGGCTATGGCTACACCTTC.

The chain recombines TRBV19 with TRBJ1-1, with 9 bases aligning to TRBD1. The CDR3 consists of 15 residues. Losses at the gene ends were 4 bases for V and 6 bases for J; bases not matched to a gene: 9. The germline V gene encodes CDR1 LNHDA and CDR2 SQIVND (reference sequence). CDR3 DNA sequence: TGTGCCAGTAGTAGGCGGGACAGGGACGTTTCTGAAGCTTTCTTT. Its translation: CASSRRDRDVSEAFF.

The genes are TRBV5-5 and TRBJ1-2; 8 nucleotides line up with TRBD1. Germline CDR1 and CDR2: SGHKS and YYEKEE (reference sequence). Unmatched junction bases numbered 12, after V lost 4 bases and J lost 4 bases. The CDR3 spans 16 residues. CDR3 coding DNA: TGTGCCAGCAGCCGACCGGGACAGGCCGAGTTCTATGGCTACACCTTC. It is translated as CASSRPGQAEFYGYTF.

V gene TRBV12-3 or TRBV12-4 combines with J gene TRBJ2-5; D remains ambiguous. The V end was cut by 3 bases, the J end by 9 bases, with 5 bases between. The CDR3 is 10 residues long. DNA of the CDR3: TGTGCCAGCAGTTTTGAGGCCCAGTACTTC. This translates into CASSFEAQYF.

CDR3 coding DNA: TGTGCCAGTAGTATTAGAGGCAACTATGGCTACACCTTC. Encoded protein: CASSIRGNYGYTF. The chain recombines TRBV19 with TRBJ1-2, with D unresolved. CDR1 is LNHDA and CDR2 is SQIVND in the germline V gene (reference sequence). This CDR3 is 13 amino acids long. The V end was cut by 3 bases, the J end by 2 bases, with 7 bases between.

This chain's CDR3 is CASSQDLSGQPLQYF. The CDR3 DNA follows: TGTGCCAGCAGCCAAGATTTATCGGGACAGCCTTTGCAGTACTTC. This chain uses TRBV4-2 with TRBJ2-7; 7 positions agree with TRBD1. The CDR3 covers 15 residues. Trimming cost V 0 bases and J 9 bases; bases outside gene matches: 11. Germline V gene lookup returns CDR1 LGHNA and CDR2 YNFKEQ.

The rearrangement links TRBV7-6 to TRBJ1-3, with TRBD1 identical over 8 bases. This CDR3 comprises 16 residues. V shed 5 bases, J shed 3 bases, and the junction held 9 bases outside the gene matches. Per the germline V gene, CDR1 is SGHVS and CDR2 is FNYEAQ. This CDR3 reads CASSATDRAFGNTIYF. The DNA of the CDR3 is TGTGCCAGCAGCGCCACGGACAGGGCATTTGGAAACACCATATATTTT.

The chain recombines TRBV19 with TRBJ1-1, with D uncertain. Trimming shortened V by 3 bases and J by 11 bases, and 25 bases separated the two germline ends. There are 16 residues in the CDR3. CDR1 and CDR2 from the germline V gene are LNHDA and SQIVND (reference sequence). The CDR3 DNA sequence: TGTGCCAGTAGTATGGCCAGGTCAGAGCCAAGAAGTGAGGCTTTCTTT. Its translation: CASSMARSEPRSEAFF.

In the case of this clone: Additional DNA sequences in this sample encode the identical CDR3. The rearrangement joins TRBV10-1 to TRBJ1-2, with no clear D. The V end lost 3 bases, the J end lost 2 bases, and 7 bases lay between the germline ends. The germline gives CDR1 WNHNN, CDR2 SYGVQD (reference sequence). CDR3 size: 13 residues. CDR3 in amino acids: CASSETGNYGYTF. CDR3 sequence (DNA): TGCGCCAGCAGTGAAACGGGGAACTATGGCTACACCTTC.

The rearrangement uses TRBV6-5 and TRBJ1-2; D unresolved. V lost 7 bases, J lost 0 bases, and 9 bases lay in between. The CDR3 runs 13 residues. The germline V gene encodes CDR1 MNHEY and CDR2 SVGAGI. The CDR3 spells CASTTGANYGYTF. The CDR3 DNA is TGTGCCAGCACCACCGGAGCTAACTATGGCTACACCTTC.

The chain's CDR3 is CASNEGASYEQYF. As DNA, the CDR3 is TGTGCCAGCAATGAAGGGGCGTCCTACGAGCAGTACTTC. The chain is built from TRBV28 and TRBJ2-7, with D maybe TRBD1 (5 bases). The germline V gene encodes CDR1 MDHEN and CDR2 SYDVKM. The length of the CDR3 is 13 residues. V was shortened by 7 bases and J by 1 base, with 11 bases between the two germline ends.